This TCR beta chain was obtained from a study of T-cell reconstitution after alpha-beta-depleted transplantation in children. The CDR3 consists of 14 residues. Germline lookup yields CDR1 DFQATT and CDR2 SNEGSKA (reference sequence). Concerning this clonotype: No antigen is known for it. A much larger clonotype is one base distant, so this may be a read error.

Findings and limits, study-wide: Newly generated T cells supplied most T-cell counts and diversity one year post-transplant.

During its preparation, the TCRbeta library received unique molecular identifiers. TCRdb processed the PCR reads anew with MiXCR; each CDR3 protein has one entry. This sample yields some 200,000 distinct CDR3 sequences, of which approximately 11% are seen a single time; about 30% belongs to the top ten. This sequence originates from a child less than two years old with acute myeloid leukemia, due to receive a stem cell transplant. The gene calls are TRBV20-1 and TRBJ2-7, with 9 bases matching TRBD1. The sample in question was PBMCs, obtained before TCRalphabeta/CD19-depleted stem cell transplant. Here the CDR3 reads CSASPGTGSYEQCF. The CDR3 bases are TGCAGTGCTAGTCCCGGGACAGGGTCGTACGAGCAGTGCTTC.